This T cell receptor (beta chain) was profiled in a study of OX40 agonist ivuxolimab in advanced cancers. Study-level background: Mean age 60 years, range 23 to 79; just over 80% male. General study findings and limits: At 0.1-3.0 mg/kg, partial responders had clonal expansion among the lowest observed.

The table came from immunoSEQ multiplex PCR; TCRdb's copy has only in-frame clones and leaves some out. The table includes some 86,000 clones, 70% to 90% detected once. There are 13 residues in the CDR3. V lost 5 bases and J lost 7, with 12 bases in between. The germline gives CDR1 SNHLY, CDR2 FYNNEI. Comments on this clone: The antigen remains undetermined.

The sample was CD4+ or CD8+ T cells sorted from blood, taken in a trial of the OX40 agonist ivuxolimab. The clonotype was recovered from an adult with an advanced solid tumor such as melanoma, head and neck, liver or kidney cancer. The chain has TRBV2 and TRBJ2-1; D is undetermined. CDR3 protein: CASSPGLGNEQFF. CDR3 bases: TGTGCCAGCAGTCCGGGCCTTGGGAATGAGCAGTTCTTC. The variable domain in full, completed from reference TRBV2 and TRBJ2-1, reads EPEVTQTPSHQVTQMGQEVILRCVPISNHLYFYWYRQILGQKVEFLVSFYNNEISEKSEIFDDQFSVERPDGSNFTLKIRSTKLEDSAMYFCASSPGLGNEQFFGPGTRLTVL.